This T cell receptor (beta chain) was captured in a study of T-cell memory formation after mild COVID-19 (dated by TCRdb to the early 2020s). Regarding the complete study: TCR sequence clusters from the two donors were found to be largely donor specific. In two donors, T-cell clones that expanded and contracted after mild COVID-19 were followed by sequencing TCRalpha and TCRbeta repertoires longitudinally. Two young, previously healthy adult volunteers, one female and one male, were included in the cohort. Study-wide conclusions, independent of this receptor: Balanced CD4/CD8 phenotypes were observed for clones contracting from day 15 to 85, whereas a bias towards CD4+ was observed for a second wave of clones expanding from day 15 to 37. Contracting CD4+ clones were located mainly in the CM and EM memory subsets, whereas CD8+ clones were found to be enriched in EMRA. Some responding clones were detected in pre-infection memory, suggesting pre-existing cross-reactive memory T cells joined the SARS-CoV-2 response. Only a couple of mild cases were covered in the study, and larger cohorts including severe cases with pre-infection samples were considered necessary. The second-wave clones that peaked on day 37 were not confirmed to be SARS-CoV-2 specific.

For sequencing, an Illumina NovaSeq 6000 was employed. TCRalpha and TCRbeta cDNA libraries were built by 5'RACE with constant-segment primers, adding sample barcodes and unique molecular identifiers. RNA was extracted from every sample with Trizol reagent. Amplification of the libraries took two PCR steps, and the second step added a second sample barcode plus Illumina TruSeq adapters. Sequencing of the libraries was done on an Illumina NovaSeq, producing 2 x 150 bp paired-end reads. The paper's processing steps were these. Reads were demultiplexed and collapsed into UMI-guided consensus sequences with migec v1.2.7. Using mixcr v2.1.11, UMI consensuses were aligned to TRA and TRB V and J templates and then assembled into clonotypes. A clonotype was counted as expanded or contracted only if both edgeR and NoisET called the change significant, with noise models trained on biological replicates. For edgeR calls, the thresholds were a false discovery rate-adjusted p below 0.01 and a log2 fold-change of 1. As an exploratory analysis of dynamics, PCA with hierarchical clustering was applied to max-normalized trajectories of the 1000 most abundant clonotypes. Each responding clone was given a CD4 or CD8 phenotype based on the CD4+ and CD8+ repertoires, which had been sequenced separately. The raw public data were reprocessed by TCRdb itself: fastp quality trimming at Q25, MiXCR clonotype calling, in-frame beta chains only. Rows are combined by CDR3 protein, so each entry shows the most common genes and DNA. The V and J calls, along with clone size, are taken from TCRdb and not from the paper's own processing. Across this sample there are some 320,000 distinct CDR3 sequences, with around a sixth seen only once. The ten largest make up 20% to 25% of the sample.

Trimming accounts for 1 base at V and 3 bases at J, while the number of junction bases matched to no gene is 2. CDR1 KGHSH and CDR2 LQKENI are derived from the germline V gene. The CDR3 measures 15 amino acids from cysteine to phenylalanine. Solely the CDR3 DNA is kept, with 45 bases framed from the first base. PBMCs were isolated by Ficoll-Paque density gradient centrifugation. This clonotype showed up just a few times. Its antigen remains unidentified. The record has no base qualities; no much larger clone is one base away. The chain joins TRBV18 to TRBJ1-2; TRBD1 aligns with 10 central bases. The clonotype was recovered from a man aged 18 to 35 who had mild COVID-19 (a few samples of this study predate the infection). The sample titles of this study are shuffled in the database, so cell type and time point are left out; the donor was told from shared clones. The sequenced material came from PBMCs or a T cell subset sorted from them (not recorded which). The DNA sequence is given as TGTGCCAGCTCACCACGGACAGGGGGTGACTATGGCTACACCTTC. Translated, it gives CASSPRTGGDYGYTF. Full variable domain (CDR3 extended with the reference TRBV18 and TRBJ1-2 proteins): NAGVMQNPRHLVRRRGQEARLRCSPMKGHSHVYWYRQLPEEGLKFMVYLQKENIIDESGMPKERFSAEFPKEGPSILRIQQVVRGDSAAYFCASSPRTGGDYGYTFGSGTRLTVV.